The 3 T cell receptor beta chains given below trace back to one sample, sequenced in a study of blood T cell repertoires in COVID-19. Data came from immunoSEQ multiplex PCR; TCRdb stores just in-frame clones and leaves some out. Here the sample spans fewer than 60,000 clones, approximately 83% being singletons. The sequenced sample was peripheral blood. These receptors all stem from a man between 25 and 39 years old with COVID-19, enrolled during active disease.

The rearrangement joins TRBV28 to TRBJ2-6; 11 bases align to TRBD1. This CDR3 contains 16 residues. Germline CDR1 MDHEN, CDR2 SYDVKM. J was trimmed by 4 bases and V by 7 bases; bases with no gene match: 6. Here the CDR3 DNA reads TGTGCCAGCACCCGGACAGGGGGCGCGGGGGCCAACGTCCTGACTTTC. Protein sequence: CASTRTGGAGANVLTF.

The chain employs TRBV29-1 and TRBJ1-4; TRBD1 matches 7 bases. The J segment lost 4 bases and the V segment lost 6 bases, leaving 5 bases of the junction unmatched. The CDR3 extends over 13 amino acids. The germline CDR1 and CDR2 sequences are SQVTM and ANQGSEA. CDR3 nucleotide sequence: TGCAGCGTGACCGGGACAGATAATGAAAAACTGTTTTTT. This translates into CSVTGTDNEKLFF. The full variable domain, its missing parts supplied by reference TRBV29-1 and TRBJ1-4, is SAVISQKPSRDICQRGTSLTIQCQVDSQVTMMFWYRQQPGQSLTLIATANQGSEATYESGFVIDKFPISRPNLTFSTLTVSNMSPEDSSIYLCSVTGTDNEKLFFGSGTQLSVL.

CDR3 residues: CASRGTDRGEQYF. In DNA, the CDR3 is TGTGCCAGTAGAGGGACAGATCGGGGGGAGCAGTACTTC. The chain recombines TRBV19 with TRBJ2-7; weak D call: TRBD1 (7 bases). Germline loops: CDR1 LNHDA, CDR2 SQIVND (reference sequence). CDR3 length: 13 amino acids. Trimming shortened V by 6 bases and J by 7 bases, and 16 bases separated the two germline ends.